Presented here are 21 T cell receptor beta chains from one specimen sequenced in a study of blood T cell repertoires in COVID-19. Data came from immunoSEQ multiplex PCR; TCRdb stores just in-frame clones and leaves some out. The sample holds 85,000 to 90,000 clones, 80% to 90% seen once. The sequencing sample was made of peripheral blood. Receptors originate from a man older than 75 with active or convalescent COVID-19.

This clone occurred once. A much larger clone lies one base from this, so it may be a read error. The chain is built from TRBV7-9 and TRBJ2-2, with D possibly matching TRBD1 (6 bases). This CDR3 is 13 amino acids long. The germline gives CDR1 SEHNR, CDR2 FQNEAQ (reference sequence). V was cut by 4 bases and J by 7 bases, with 10 bases left in between. The CDR3 coding sequence is TGTGCCAGCAGCTCACAGGGTGGCGGGGAGCTGTTTTTT. Translating gives CASSSQGGGELFF.

V and J are TRBV7-9 and TRBJ2-3, with 11 bases that match TRBD2. The CDR3 contains 16 residues. Germline CDR1 SEHNR, CDR2 FQNEAQ (reference sequence). The junction had 10 bases not matched to a gene; V was cut back by 4 bases and J by 7 bases. The CDR3 DNA sequence: TGTGCCAGCAGCTCCGTAGCGGGAGGGCCTCGGAATACGCAGTATTTT. This codes for CASSSVAGGPRNTQYF.

The chain recombines TRBV4-2 with TRBJ1-5; D possibly corresponds to TRBD1 (6 bases). The germline gives CDR1 LGHNA, CDR2 YNFKEQ. This CDR3 is 14 amino acids long. Trimming cost V 5 bases and J 4 bases, with 12 bases left between them. This CDR3 is CASSADRPNQPQHF. In DNA, the CDR3 is TGTGCCAGCAGCGCCGACAGGCCAAATCAGCCCCAGCATTTT.

The chain links TRBV5-1 to TRBJ2-2, with TRBD2 as a possible D gene (6 bases). CDR3 length: 16 residues. CDR1 SGHRS and CDR2 YFSETQ come from the germline V gene. Trimming removed 1 base from V and 2 bases from J, with 12 bases in between. CDR3 loop: CASSLMIGGNTGELFF. Here the CDR3 DNA reads TGCGCCAGCAGCTTGATGATCGGGGGTAACACCGGGGAGCTGTTTTTT.

CDR3 protein: CASSLIGLAANEQFF. CDR3 DNA: TGTGCCAGCAGTTTAATTGGGCTAGCGGCCAATGAGCAGTTCTTC. The J gene is TRBJ2-1, the V gene TRBV28, with 7 bases identical to TRBD2. V lost 2 bases to trimming and J lost 6 bases; unmatched junction nucleotides: 7. Germline CDR1 is MDHEN and CDR2 is SYDVKM. The CDR3 extends over 15 amino acids.

The chain is built from TRBV5-6 and TRBJ2-7; a weak D match, TRBD2 (6 bases). The V end lost 4 bases, the J end lost 5 bases, and 19 bases lay between the germline ends. The CDR3 totals 15 residues. Germline values: CDR1 SGHDT, CDR2 YYEEEE. CDR3 residues: CASSRVGTGSHEQYF. The CDR3, as DNA: TGTGCCAGCAGCCGAGTCGGGACTGGCAGTCACGAGCAGTACTTC.

This clone was observed a single time. This chain links TRBV25-1 with TRBJ2-7, with TRBD2 identical over 7 bases. V shed 6 bases, J shed 6 bases, and the junction held 8 bases outside the gene matches. The CDR3 length is 13 residues. Germline V lookup: CDR1 MGHDK, CDR2 SYGVNS. The CDR3 loop reads CASSQVSGFEQYF. The DNA for the CDR3 is TGTGCCAGCAGCCAGGTTAGCGGGTTCGAGCAGTACTTC.

V usage is TRBV9 and J usage is TRBJ1-1; D is unclear. Germline CDR1 SGDLS, CDR2 YYNGEE. This CDR3 region has 14 residues. This chain's CDR3 is CASKAGMLNTEAFF. In nucleotides, the CDR3 is TGTGCTAGTAAAGCAGGCATGCTCAACACTGAAGCTTTCTTT.

This clone was found a few times. The chain carries TRBV9 and TRBJ1-1, with TRBD1 matching 10 bases. The germline CDR1 and CDR2 sequences are SGDLS and YYNGEE. The CDR3 is made up of 13 amino acids. V lost 3 bases and J lost 8; bases outside the gene matches: 4. The CDR3 DNA follows: TGTGCCAGCAGCGGCCGGACAGGGGGGGAAGCTTTCTTT. Translated: CASSGRTGGEAFF. Combining the CDR3 with reference TRBV9 and TRBJ1-1 gives the whole variable domain DSGVTQTPKHLITATGQRVTLRCSPRSGDLSVYWYQQSLDQGLQFLIQYYNGEERAKGNILERFSAQQFPDLHSELNLSSLELGDSALYFCASSGRTGGEAFFGQGTRLTVV.

The chain has TRBV7-2 and TRBJ2-7; 9 bases are shared with TRBD2. Germline CDR1 SGHTA, CDR2 FQGNSA. The junction had 25 bases not matched to a gene; V was cut back by 4 bases and J by 3 bases. CDR3 length: 21 residues. This CDR3 reads CASSSAINGGRAIRPLYEQYF. In DNA, the CDR3 is TGTGCCAGCAGCTCAGCCATTAATGGCGGGAGGGCCATCCGGCCCCTCTACGAGCAGTACTTC.

The chain combines TRBV5-8 with TRBJ2-1, with 7 bases fitting TRBD2. CDR1 SGHTS and CDR2 YDEGEE come from the germline V gene. The V segment lost 0 bases and the J segment 5 bases; nucleotides outside the gene matches: 5. CDR3 length equals 15 residues. CDR3 in DNA: TGTGCCAGCAGCTTGGGGCTAGCGGAGGACAATGAGCAGTTCTTC. This gives the protein CASSLGLAEDNEQFF. The full variable domain, completed using reference TRBV5-8 and TRBJ2-1, is EAGVTQSPTHLIKTRGQQATLRCSPISGHTSVYWYQQALGLGLQFLLWYDEGEERNRGNFPPRFSGRQFPNYSSELNVNALELEDSALYLCASSLGLAEDNEQFFGPGTRLTVL.

This rearrangement joins TRBV28 to TRBJ1-2, with TRBD1 as a possible D gene (6 bases). CDR1 and CDR2 from the germline V gene are MDHEN and SYDVKM. Between the trimmed V and J ends, which lost 3 bases and 8 bases, there was a span of 13 bases. CDR3 length: 13 residues. The CDR3 reads CASSLPTGWGYTF. CDR3 nucleotides: TGTGCCAGCAGTTTGCCCACAGGGTGGGGCTACACCTTC.

The chain combines TRBV7-8 with TRBJ2-1, with TRBD2 matching over 9 bases. From germline, CDR1 is SGHVS and CDR2 FQNEAQ. The CDR3 extends over 16 amino acids. V dropped 1 base and J dropped 4; count of bases not matched to a gene: 5. The CDR3 here is CASSLESAGGYNEQFF. Written as DNA, the CDR3 is TGTGCCAGCAGCTTAGAATCAGCGGGAGGATACAATGAGCAGTTCTTC.

J is TRBJ2-2 and V is TRBV11-2; tentatively, D is TRBD1 (6 bases). The CDR3 spans 18 residues. V shed 0 bases and J shed 6 bases, with 20 bases lying between them. Germline V gives CDR1 SGHAT, CDR2 FQNNGV. CDR3 residues: CASSLDLTSGVIAGELFF. In nucleotides, the CDR3 is TGTGCCAGCAGCTTAGATCTTACGTCAGGGGTTATAGCCGGGGAGCTGTTTTTT.

The chain recombines TRBV3-1 (or the pseudogene TRBV3-2) with TRBJ2-3; D remains unclear. The germline gives CDR1 LGHDT, CDR2 YNNKEL (reference sequence). The V and J ends lost 0 bases and 2 bases respectively, with 12 bases between them. This CDR3 contains 16 residues. CDR3 sequence reads: CASSQDPEPLTDTQYF. The CDR3 coding sequence is TGTGCCAGCAGCCAAGATCCGGAGCCGCTCACAGATACGCAGTATTTT.

This chain joins TRBV19 and TRBJ2-3; the D gene is possibly TRBD1 (6 bases). Looked up from germline, CDR1 is LNHDA and CDR2 is SQIVND (reference sequence). CDR3 size: 16 residues. Trimming pared 1 base from V and 3 bases from J, leaving 14 bases between. CDR3: CASSIGFQGITDTQYF. For the CDR3, the DNA is TGTGCCAGTAGTATAGGTTTCCAGGGGATAACAGATACGCAGTATTTT. The variable domain in full, with the rest retrieved from reference TRBV19 and TRBJ2-3, is DGGITQSPKYLFRKEGQNVTLSCEQNLNHDAMYWYRQDPGQGLRLIYYSQIVNDFQKGDIAEGYSVSREKKESFPLTVTSAQKNPTAFYLCASSIGFQGITDTQYFGPGTRLTVL.

This clone was found once. The chain combines TRBV7-9 with TRBJ2-1; TRBD2 is a possible D gene (6 bases). The germline gives CDR1 SEHNR, CDR2 FQNEAQ (reference sequence). V shed 5 bases and J shed 10 bases, with 18 bases lying between them. This CDR3 has 14 residues. The CDR3 here is CASSAAGPLGEQFF. The CDR3 DNA sequence: TGTGCCAGCAGCGCGGCGGGACCGCTCGGGGAGCAGTTCTTC. Variable domain in full (rest from reference TRBV7-9 and TRBJ2-1): DTGVSQNPRHKITKRGQNVTFRCDPISEHNRLYWYRQTLGQGPEFLTYFQNEAQLEKSRLLSDRFSAERPKGSFSTLEIQRTEQGDSAMYLCASSAAGPLGEQFFGPGTRLTVL.

The table lists this clone with a few counts. The chain's CDR3 is CASSVDGSGISEQYF. Here the CDR3 DNA reads TGTGCCAGCAGCGTAGACGGTAGCGGGATTTCCGAGCAGTACTTC. The gene calls are TRBV9 and TRBJ2-7; 8 bases map to TRBD2. The germline CDR1 and CDR2 sequences are SGDLS and YYNGEE. J was trimmed by 6 bases and V by 0 bases; bases with no gene match: 8. The CDR3 totals 15 residues.

This clone was seen more than once but under ten times. This chain connects TRBV5-1 to TRBJ1-4, with TRBD1 identical over 9 bases. Germline V gives CDR1 SGHRS, CDR2 YFSETQ. This CDR3 is built from 14 residues. V gave up 3 bases and J gave up 8 bases; unmatched junction bases: 5. The DNA for the CDR3 is TGCGCCAGCAGCTCTGGACAGGGGCACGAAAAACTGTTTTTT. This translates into CASSSGQGHEKLFF.

V is TRBV18 and J is TRBJ2-2; D ambiguous. The CDR3 totals 12 residues. Trimming removed 0 bases from V and 7 bases from J, with 3 bases in between. From germline, CDR1 is KGHSH and CDR2 LQKENI. CDR3 DNA: TGTGCCAGCTCACCACCGCGCGGGGAGCTGTTTTTT. It specifies CASSPPRGELFF.

V and J are TRBV28 and TRBJ2-1; 13 bases agree with TRBD2. The CDR3 covers 19 residues. Unmatched junction bases numbered 14, after V lost 5 bases and J lost 4 bases. Germline loops: CDR1 MDHEN, CDR2 SYDVKM. The CDR3 coding sequence is TGTGCCAGCAGTCCTAGACCCAGACTAGCGGGAGGACCATACAATGAGCAGTTCTTC. Translating it yields CASSPRPRLAGGPYNEQFF.